This is a list of T cell receptor beta chains from one sample in a study of cytomegalovirus exposure and HLA in healthy donors. TCRdb's copy holds only in-frame clones and misses some; the assay was immunoSEQ multiplex PCR. The sample holds about 190,000 clones, around 82% seen once. The specimen sequenced was PBMCs. The source is a man aged 35-49 years in good health and CMV-seropositive. The CDR3 runs from the conserved cysteine through the conserved F or W. D genes are given only for firm matches. Not every row has a clone size; where given, it reads once, few, many or a size class.

J gene: TRBJ1-6; clone size: .; D gene: .; V gene: TRBV6-5; CDR3 protein: CASSPRQDNSPLHF; CDR3 DNA: TGTGCCAGCAGTCCCCGACAGGATAATTCACCCCTCCACTTT
J gene: TRBJ2-7; clone size: .; D gene: .; V gene: TRBV5-1; CDR3 protein: CASSLAGGEQYF; CDR3 DNA: TGCGCCAGCAGCTTGGCCGGGGGCGAGCAGTACTTC
J gene: TRBJ2-2; clone size: .; D gene: .; V gene: TRBV19; CDR3 protein: CASSIGTLNTGELFF; CDR3 DNA: TGTGCCAGTAGTATCGGGACTTTGAACACCGGGGAGCTGTTTTTT
J gene: TRBJ2-1; clone size: .; D gene: TRBD2; V gene: TRBV19; CDR3 protein: CASGTSGKYNEQFF; CDR3 DNA: TGTGCCAGTGGGACTAGCGGGAAGTACAATGAGCAGTTCTTC
J gene: TRBJ2-1; clone size: .; D gene: .; V gene: TRBV29-1; CDR3 protein: CSAWGGRGYNEQFF; CDR3 DNA: TGCAGCGCTTGGGGGGGGCGCGGCTACAATGAGCAGTTCTTC
J gene: TRBJ2-7; clone size: .; D gene: .; V gene: TRBV19; CDR3 protein: CASSTAGTQSSYEQYF; CDR3 DNA: TGTGCCAGTAGTACAGCCGGGACTCAGAGCTCCTACGAGCAGTACTTC
J gene: TRBJ2-7; clone size: .; D gene: .; V gene: TRBV5-1; CDR3 protein: CASDVRGVISYEQYF; CDR3 DNA: TGCGCCAGCGACGTCAGGGGGGTTATCTCCTACGAGCAGTACTTC
J gene: TRBJ2-7; clone size: .; D gene: TRBD1; V gene: TRBV18; CDR3 protein: CASSQGQGLYEQYF; CDR3 DNA: TGTGCCAGCTCACAGGGACAGGGCCTCTACGAGCAGTACTTC
J gene: TRBJ1-1; clone size: .; D gene: .; V gene: TRBV2; CDR3 protein: CASSESYSIEAFF; CDR3 DNA: TGTGCCAGCAGTGAATCGTACAGTATTGAAGCTTTCTTT
J gene: TRBJ1-1; clone size: .; D gene: .; V gene: TRBV28; CDR3 protein: CASRPLTDSRNTEAFF; CDR3 DNA: TGTGCCAGCAGACCCCTGACGGACAGTCGAAACACTGAAGCTTTCTTT
J gene: TRBJ1-2; clone size: .; D gene: TRBD1; V gene: TRBV27; CDR3 protein: CASSPDRAQDGYTF; CDR3 DNA: TGTGCCAGCAGTCCCGACAGGGCCCAGGATGGCTACACCTTC
J gene: TRBJ2-1; clone size: .; D gene: TRBD1; V gene: TRBV5-1; CDR3 protein: CANSLGGQGAPEEVF; CDR3 DNA: TGCGCCAACAGCTTGGGGGGACAGGGGGCCCCGGAAGAAGTCTTC
J gene: TRBJ2-7; clone size: few; D gene: .; V gene: TRBV5-1; CDR3 protein: CASSLDRTYEQYF; CDR3 DNA: TGCGCCAGCAGCTTGGACAGAACCTACGAGCAGTACTTC
J gene: TRBJ1-3; clone size: .; D gene: TRBD1; V gene: TRBV30; CDR3 protein: CAWRIPPGQGFGNTIYF; CDR3 DNA: TGTGCCTGGAGAATCCCGCCGGGACAGGGGTTTGGAAACACCATATATTTT
J gene: TRBJ1-6; clone size: .; D gene: .; V gene: TRBV11-2; CDR3 protein: CASSLQGPNSPLHF; CDR3 DNA: TGTGCCAGCAGCTTACAGGGTCCAAATTCACCCCTCCACTTT
J gene: TRBJ1-1; clone size: .; D gene: .; V gene: TRBV6-5; CDR3 protein: CASSYLQGRNTEAFF; CDR3 DNA: TGTGCCAGCAGTTACCTACAGGGTCGGAACACTGAAGCTTTCTTT
J gene: TRBJ1-1; clone size: .; D gene: .; V gene: TRBV9; CDR3 protein: CASSVERGPPSEAFF; CDR3 DNA: TGTGCCAGCAGCGTAGAGCGGGGGCCGCCCTCCGAAGCTTTCTTT
J gene: TRBJ2-2; clone size: .; D gene: .; V gene: TRBV9; CDR3 protein: CASSVGPGYPGELFF; CDR3 DNA: TGTGCCAGCAGCGTTGGCCCGGGATATCCCGGGGAGCTGTTTTTT
J gene: TRBJ1-3; clone size: .; D gene: .; V gene: TRBV19; CDR3 protein: CASSIDTLSGNTIYF; CDR3 DNA: TGTGCCAGTAGTATAGATACTCTCTCTGGAAACACCATATATTTT
J gene: TRBJ2-5; clone size: .; D gene: TRBD2; V gene: TRBV28; CDR3 protein: CASSSVSAGEETQYF; CDR3 DNA: TGTGCCAGCAGTTCCGTATCAGCGGGAGAGGAGACCCAGTACTTC
J gene: TRBJ2-7; clone size: .; D gene: TRBD1; V gene: TRBV19; CDR3 protein: CASSIQTGTTSYEQYF; CDR3 DNA: TGTGCCAGTAGTATACAGACAGGGACGACCTCCTACGAGCAGTACTTC
J gene: TRBJ1-5; clone size: .; D gene: TRBD1; V gene: TRBV6-1; CDR3 protein: CASSDGPDRGQPQHF; CDR3 DNA: TGTGCCAGCAGTGACGGCCCAGACAGGGGGCAGCCCCAGCATTTT
J gene: TRBJ1-2; clone size: .; D gene: TRBD1; V gene: TRBV9; CDR3 protein: CASSPTGARNYGYTF; CDR3 DNA: TGTGCCAGCAGCCCGACAGGGGCGCGGAACTATGGCTACACCTTC
J gene: TRBJ2-7; clone size: .; D gene: TRBD1; V gene: TRBV27; CDR3 protein: CASGGQGTYVQYF; CDR3 DNA: TGTGCCAGCGGGGGACAGGGGACTTATGTGCAGTACTTC
J gene: TRBJ1-4; clone size: .; D gene: .; V gene: TRBV29-1; CDR3 protein: CTARVGEKLFF; CDR3 DNA: TGCACGGCCAGGGTGGGTGAAAAACTGTTTTTT
J gene: TRBJ1-1; clone size: .; D gene: .; V gene: TRBV29-1; CDR3 protein: CSVVIRGAGTEAFF; CDR3 DNA: TGCAGCGTCGTAATTCGGGGGGCGGGGACTGAAGCTTTCTTT
J gene: TRBJ2-7; clone size: .; D gene: .; V gene: TRBV5-1; CDR3 protein: CASSPDFYEQYF; CDR3 DNA: TGCGCCAGCAGCCCCGACTTCTACGAGCAGTACTTC